This T cell receptor beta chain was retrieved from a study of long-term antiretroviral therapy in people with HIV (dated by TCRdb to 2021 to 2024). Concerning the study at large: The earliest samples were collected about a decade before the 2015 WHO recommendation for immediate ART, when ART was typically delayed until CD4 counts fell. Whether ART initiation and durable HIV suppression were associated with changes in peripheral blood TRB repertoire composition and diversity was tested in a retrospective serial study. Of the roughly 30 participants with HIV, approximately ten were female. No cross-contamination during QIAcube processing was seen in test extractions of a monoclonal T-cell line run alongside 33 polyclonal samples. The cohort contributed over 150 cryopreserved PBMC samples from about 31 adults with confirmed HIV infection, collected serially over a mean of around 6 years (range 1-12).

Participants were included only if at least one PBMC sample before ART initiation and at least two post-ART samples were available. All participants with HIV were treated in the United States of America. Before DNA extraction, cryopreserved samples containing about 0.9-11 million PBMC were thawed and washed. At the time of the earliest PBMC sample, participants with HIV were aged between roughly 20 and 55 years. Per participant, PBMC samples came from 1-4 timepoints prior to ART initiation and 2-8 timepoints following ART initiation, for a median of 7 samples. For every participant, serial HIV viral load, CD4+ T-cell count, ART history and demographic data were obtained. Using a Qiagen kit on a QIAcube, genomic DNA was extracted from unsorted PBMC, with samples processed in batches of 12. The full study reports these points: The repertoire was dominated across all time points by expanded TRB clones identified before ART initiation, although this dominance was seen to fluctuate and to decrease in many PLHIV after ART. Inferences about post-ART repertoire changes are limited because no data were available on ART adherence, viral resistance or therapy changes. Because pre-ART samples had limited cell numbers, profiling was done on unsorted PBMC rather than on sorted CD4+ and CD8+ T cells. CDR3 length ranges in HIV repertoires were narrower than in controls, and network structure suggested an antigen-experienced repertoire with only a slight naive shift after ART. Owing to limited PBMC availability, only the TCR beta chain was sequenced, without alpha chain pairing. Starting ART was linked to a significant rise in TRB diversity, yet even after long-term ART the diversity remained significantly lower than in transplant donor controls. Samples dated from the mid-2000s to the late 2010s, and the ART regimens used may be less effective than current ones.

The immunoSEQ hsTCRB v3.0 assay was used at survey level resolution to sequence the TRB variable region. The target sequencing depth for TRB was about 40,000-55,000 T-cell genomes per sample. Pooled TRB libraries were sequenced on an Illumina MiSeq with a v3 150-cycle kit. The original pipeline was this. Repertoire analysis ran in R within a reproducible Nextflow workflow covering QC, data transformation and analysis. Custom analyses were implemented in LymphoSeq2, an R package for AIRR-Seq data exploration. A few samples that produced fewer than 5000 total TRB sequences were removed, so 188 HIV repertoires were analyzed. Among the roughly 180 retained HIV repertoires, 59 were collected before ART initiation and around 130 after ART initiation. Repertoires were downsampled to 5000 TRB nucleotide sequences, with summary statistics averaged over 100 downsampling iterations. The analysis kept only TRB sequences whose CDR3 regions were at least seven amino acids long. Two measures captured diversity: a Shannon entropy-derived clonality score and the Gini coefficient. Repertoire networks linked the top 5000 CDR3 amino acid sequences whenever two sequences differed by an edit distance of one. For TRB CDR3 amino acid sequences, GLIPH2 was used to predict antigen specificity groups and MHC restriction. To flag known CMV, EBV, HIV or tissue antigen associations, CDR3 amino acid sequences were matched against VDJdb and McPAS-TCR. Pre-ART, post-ART and control groups were compared with Wilcoxon signed-rank tests and Holm-Bonferroni correction. TCRdb carries this immuneACCESS record with in-frame sequences only. Its versions omit some clonotypes, under half of them owing to an unresolved V gene in the studies checked, with the rest unexplained. The DNA gave D and trimming, while V, J and clone size come from that table. The sample table records around 21,000 clones; around 80% of these occur just once. The top ten hold about 7.2% of the sample.

In the case of this clone: The antigen this receptor binds is unknown. There are no base qualities to consult, and no much larger clone falls within one base.

There are 15 amino acids in the CDR3, from cysteine to phenylalanine inclusive. Just the 45-base CDR3 DNA is kept, in frame starting at base 1. V loses 3 bases, J loses 2 bases, and the germline ends lie 14 bases apart. CDR1 and CDR2 (MGHRA, YSYEKL) derive from the germline V gene. Sequencing was performed on unsorted PBMCs, taken 1.5 years after starting antiretroviral therapy. The sequence joins TRBV4-1 to TRBJ2-7, and perhaps TRBD1 as D gene, on 7 matching bases. This sequence was found in a man aged 25-45 years with HIV. The CDR3 region: CASSQTAGQPYEQYF. The base sequence is TGCGCCAGCAGCCAGACCGCGGGACAGCCCTACGAGCAGTACTTC.